This passage covers 30 T cell receptor beta chains from one sample sequenced in a study of blood T cell repertoires in COVID-19 (TCRdb year 2020). Library creation used the immunoSEQ multiplex PCR assay. TCRdb re-hosts the immuneACCESS table, in-frame sequences only. Its copies lack some clones; in the studies checked, an unresolved V gene accounts for under half of them, and the cause for the rest is not known. The sample data list approximately 310,000 clones, and 85% of these were observed just once. The top ten hold 1.9% of the sample. Sequenced: PBMCs or T cells enriched from blood (not recorded which). The receptors originated from a woman aged 30 to 39 who had been exposed to COVID-19.

The chain combines TRBV7-3 with TRBJ2-5, with 7 bases fitting TRBD2. The germline V gene encodes CDR1 SGHTA and CDR2 FQGTGA. V lost 2 bases and J lost 4; bases outside the gene matches: 4. The CDR3 loop spans 14 amino acids. In DNA, the CDR3 is TGTGCCAGCAGCTTATCCCCGGGAGGAGAGACCCAGTACTTC. This encodes CASSLSPGGETQYF.

This clone appeared a single time. The gene calls are TRBV9 and TRBJ1-1; D might be TRBD1 (5 bases). Trimming removed 0 bases from V and 8 bases from J, with 17 bases in between. The CDR3 runs to 15 residues. Germline CDR1 and CDR2: SGDLS and YYNGEE. The chain's CDR3 is CASSVDPGASAEAFF. For the CDR3, the DNA is TGTGCCAGCAGCGTAGATCCTGGGGCATCAGCAGAAGCTTTCTTT.

The V and J genes are TRBV27 and TRBJ2-2; TRBD2 might be the D (5 bases). The germline V gene encodes CDR1 MNHEY and CDR2 SMNVEV (reference sequence). Trimming removed 4 bases from V and 0 bases from J, with 12 bases in between. The CDR3 length is 16 residues. CDR3 coding DNA: TGTGCCAGCAGTTCACCCCTAGCAGCGAACACCGGGGAGCTGTTTTTT. Translated, it gives CASSSPLAANTGELFF.

This clone was picked up many times. This chain uses TRBV5-8 with TRBJ2-3; 7 nucleotides match TRBD1. The CDR3 runs 14 residues. V lost 7 bases to trimming and J lost 2 bases; unmatched junction nucleotides: 7. CDR1 SGHTS and CDR2 YDEGEE come from the germline V gene. The CDR3 reads CASRSTGLTDTQYF. DNA of the CDR3: TGTGCCAGCCGATCGACAGGGCTCACAGATACGCAGTATTTT.

The V and J genes are TRBV12-3 or TRBV12-4 and TRBJ1-6; D gene uncertain. This CDR3 region has 13 residues. V was pared by 3 bases and J by 7 bases, with 7 bases between. The CDR3 is CASSFGLNSPLHF. The CDR3 DNA reads TGTGCCAGCAGTTTCGGGTTAAATTCACCCCTCCACTTT.

The chain joins TRBV9 to TRBJ1-1, with 7 bases fitting TRBD1. Germline CDR1 and CDR2: SGDLS and YYNGEE. The CDR3 totals 15 residues. The V segment lost 4 bases and the J segment 5 bases; nucleotides outside the gene matches: 11. In DNA form, the CDR3 reads TGTGCCAGCAGCCCGCGGACAGGTTGGGAAACTGAAGCTTTCTTT. Protein sequence: CASSPRTGWETEAFF.

The V and J genes are TRBV4-1 and TRBJ1-4; a weak D match, TRBD1 (5 bases). This CDR3 region has 14 residues. Trimming removed 1 base at V and 8 bases at J, with 11 bases between. Germline values: CDR1 MGHRA, CDR2 YSYEKL. Here the CDR3 DNA reads TGCGCCAGCAGCCAAGGGGGATCAGGGGAAAAACTGTTTTTT. Amino acids: CASSQGGSGEKLFF.

This clone appeared a single time. The chain combines TRBV19 with TRBJ1-6; 7 nucleotides match TRBD1. Germline CDR1 and CDR2: LNHDA and SQIVND (reference sequence). This CDR3 contains 13 residues. V gave up 8 bases and J gave up 12 bases; unmatched junction bases: 10. CDR3 DNA: TGTGCCAGTGGTGGACAGGCTCATGGACCCCTCCACTTT. Translation: CASGGQAHGPLHF.

The rearrangement joins TRBV27 to TRBJ1-1, with D possibly TRBD1 on 5 matching bases. CDR3 length: 14 amino acids. Germline V gene data show CDR1 as MNHEY and CDR2 as SMNVEV (reference sequence). Trimming left V 4 bases short and J 4 bases short, with 13 bases between. The CDR3 reads CASSSNYGGTEAFF. The CDR3 DNA reads TGTGCCAGCAGTTCGAACTACGGGGGCACTGAAGCTTTCTTT.

This chain links TRBV10-3 with TRBJ2-2; 8 bases align to TRBD2. V dropped 11 bases and J dropped 3; count of bases not matched to a gene: 2. The CDR3 length is 12 residues. Germline values: CDR1 ENHRY, CDR2 SYGVKD. The CDR3 DNA follows: TGTGCCGCGGGGGGTTACACCGGGGAGCTGTTTTTT. It encodes CAAGGYTGELFF.

Notes on this clone: The identical CDR3 is also encoded by other nucleotide sequences in the sample. This sequence joins TRBV3-1 (or the pseudogene TRBV3-2) and TRBJ1-6, with D unclear. There are 15 residues in the CDR3. The V and J ends lost 1 base and 0 bases respectively, with 4 bases between them. The germline V gene encodes CDR1 LGHDT and CDR2 YNNKEL (reference sequence). This CDR3 reads CASSQGSSYNSPLHF. CDR3 coding DNA: TGTGCCAGCAGCCAAGGGAGCTCCTATAATTCACCCCTCCACTTT.

V and J are TRBV30 and TRBJ2-3; 8 bases line up with TRBD2. The V gene end was trimmed by 4 bases and the J gene end by 4 bases; junction bases not matched to a gene: 7. CDR1 is GTSNPN and CDR2 is SVGIG in the germline V gene (reference sequence). The CDR3 has 14 residues. The CDR3 region is CAWTGSGASDTQYF. The CDR3 nucleotides are TGTGCCTGGACTGGTAGCGGGGCATCAGATACGCAGTATTTT.

The chain recombines TRBV5-1 with TRBJ2-7; 8 positions match TRBD2. Germline assignment: CDR1 SGHRS and CDR2 YFSETQ. The length of the CDR3 is 16 residues. With 0 bases clipped from V and 2 bases from J, the junction kept 7 bases outside the gene matches. The CDR3 DNA sequence: TGCGCCAGCAGCTTGGATCCGGGGGGGTCTGCCTACGAGCAGTACTTC. This gives the protein CASSLDPGGSAYEQYF.

V usage is TRBV19 and J usage is TRBJ2-1; 8 bases agree with TRBD2. Per the germline V gene, CDR1 is LNHDA and CDR2 is SQIVND (reference sequence). The ends lost 10 bases at V and 3 bases at J; junction bases unmatched: 5. The CDR3 extends over 13 amino acids. In DNA, the CDR3 is TGTGCCACCGGGAGGGCCGTCTACAATGAGCAGTTCTTC. Protein sequence: CATGRAVYNEQFF.

This clone was observed a handful of times. The chain combines TRBV5-1 with TRBJ1-1, with 7 bases identical to TRBD1. The CDR3 extends over 15 amino acids. J was trimmed by 6 bases and V by 0 bases; bases with no gene match: 8. CDR1 is SGHRS, CDR2 YFSETQ, per germline. The CDR3 is CASSLEVRGISEAFF. The CDR3 DNA is TGCGCCAGCAGCTTGGAGGTCAGGGGGATTTCTGAAGCTTTCTTT.

The rearrangement uses TRBV5-5 and TRBJ1-4; TRBD1 matches at 10 bases. In germline, CDR1 is SGHKS, CDR2 YYEKEE (reference sequence). J was trimmed by 3 bases and V by 0 bases; bases with no gene match: 5. This CDR3 has 17 amino acids. The CDR3 loop is CASSLVTGGGPNEKLFF. The CDR3 DNA follows: TGTGCCAGCAGCTTGGTGACAGGGGGCGGACCTAATGAAAAACTGTTTTTT.

In its sample, this clone was seen once. This chain links TRBV5-1 with TRBJ1-2; no clear D. The CDR3 has 13 amino acids. Per germline, CDR1 SGHRS and CDR2 YFSETQ. V was clipped by 3 bases and J by 1 base, with 7 bases between them. The CDR3 region is CASSSELNYGYTF. The CDR3, as DNA: TGCGCCAGCAGCTCCGAGCTTAACTATGGCTACACCTTC.

The chain recombines TRBV15 with TRBJ1-1; D is perhaps TRBD1 (5 bases). Trimming pared 7 bases from V and 7 bases from J, leaving 16 bases between. CDR3 length: 13 residues. Germline V gene sequence: CDR1 LNHNV, CDR2 YYDKDF (reference sequence). In DNA, the CDR3 is TGTGCCACCACCCCGGGGGGACCCGATGAAGCTTTCTTT. This translates into CATTPGGPDEAFF.

The chain combines TRBV28 with TRBJ1-2; 8 bases match TRBD1. CDR3 length: 15 residues. J lost 1 base, V lost 5 bases, and 6 bases had no gene match. From germline, CDR1 is MDHEN and CDR2 SYDVKM. The CDR3 spells CASSRTGRSNYGYTF. The CDR3 nucleotides are TGTGCCAGCAGTAGGACAGGGCGCAGTAACTATGGCTACACCTTC.

CDR3 nucleotides: TGCGCCAGCAGTGAGTATGGGCAGGGGCTACAATCCTACAATGAGCAGTTCTTC. As protein: CASSEYGQGLQSYNEQFF. This chain connects TRBV10-1 to TRBJ2-1; a possible D gene is TRBD1 (6 bases). The CDR3 contains 18 residues. Germline V gene data show CDR1 as WNHNN and CDR2 as SYGVQD (reference sequence). The germline V and J ends were trimmed by 1 base and 1 base, with 17 bases remaining between them.

The rearrangement links TRBV7-3 to TRBJ2-1; D is possibly TRBD2 (6 bases). The germline V gene has CDR1 SGHTA and CDR2 FQGTGA. This CDR3 spans 16 amino acids. V was cut by 5 bases and J by 8 bases, with 22 bases left in between. In DNA form, the CDR3 reads TGTGCCAGCAGCCCCCCGGGCGTCGGGAGAAGCCATGAGCAGTTCTTC. Its translation: CASSPPGVGRSHEQFF.

The gene calls are TRBV5-6 and TRBJ2-5, with 8 bases fitting TRBD2. The germline V gene encodes CDR1 SGHDT and CDR2 YYEEEE. This CDR3 has 17 amino acids. With V trimmed by 0 bases and J by 1 base, 8 bases remained unmatched. Written as DNA, the CDR3 is TGTGCCAGCAGCTTGGTTTTGGGGACTAGGCCCCAAGAGACCCAGTACTTC. The encoded protein is CASSLVLGTRPQETQYF.

This sequence joins TRBV5-1 and TRBJ1-3; D possibly corresponds to TRBD1 (6 bases). CDR1 and CDR2 (germline): SGHRS, YFSETQ. This CDR3 has 17 residues. Between the trimmed V and J ends, which lost 0 bases and 2 bases, there was a span of 15 bases. CDR3 sequence (DNA): TGCGCCAGCAGCTTGGTACTTCCAGGGGAGACTGGAAACACCATATATTTT. Translated: CASSLVLPGETGNTIYF.

The J gene is TRBJ1-1, the V gene TRBV5-1, with 11 bases that match TRBD1. This CDR3 comprises 16 residues. Germline V gives CDR1 SGHRS, CDR2 YFSETQ. V shed 2 bases and J 1 base; nucleotides not matched to a gene: 4. CDR3 sequence reads: CASSFGTGGWNTEAFF. DNA for the CDR3: TGCGCCAGCAGCTTCGGGACAGGGGGTTGGAACACTGAAGCTTTCTTT.

In this sample, this clone turned up once. The CDR3 loop reads CASSEPGSPLGEQYF. The DNA for the CDR3 is TGTGCCAGCAGTGAACCAGGGTCCCCCTTGGGCGAGCAGTACTTC. V is TRBV6-4 and J is TRBJ2-7, with D possibly matching TRBD1 (5 bases). V lost 3 bases and J lost 6, with 18 bases in between. This CDR3 contains 15 residues. In germline, CDR1 is MRHNA, CDR2 SNTAGT.

This clone was recorded once. V is TRBV29-1 and J is TRBJ1-2, with 7 bases that match TRBD1. Germline assignment: CDR1 SQVTM and CDR2 ANQGSEA. The CDR3 runs 17 residues. V shed 1 base, J shed 0 bases, and the junction held 11 bases outside the gene matches. CDR3 sequence reads: CSVEGRQGENSNYGYTF. CDR3 coding DNA: TGCAGCGTTGAAGGCCGGCAGGGGGAGAACTCTAACTATGGCTACACCTTC.

The chain joins TRBV9 to TRBJ2-7; D is possibly TRBD1 (6 bases). V lost 0 bases, J lost 0 bases, and 10 bases lay in between. Germline loops: CDR1 SGDLS, CDR2 YYNGEE. The CDR3 runs 15 residues. DNA of the CDR3: TGTGCCAGCAGCGTAGATGGCAGGGGCTCCTACGAGCAGTACTTC. Its protein product is CASSVDGRGSYEQYF. Supplemented by reference TRBV9 and TRBJ2-7, the full variable domain reads DSGVTQTPKHLITATGQRVTLRCSPRSGDLSVYWYQQSLDQGLQFLIQYYNGEERAKGNILERFSAQQFPDLHSELNLSSLELGDSALYFCASSVDGRGSYEQYFGPGTRLTVT.

CDR3 sequence reads: CSVLGQGHTEAFF. DNA of the CDR3: TGCAGCGTCCTTGGACAGGGACACACTGAAGCTTTCTTT. The gene calls are TRBV29-1 and TRBJ1-1; 8 nucleotides line up with TRBD1. The junction had 6 bases not matched to a gene; V was cut back by 6 bases and J by 3 bases. Germline values: CDR1 SQVTM, CDR2 ANQGSEA. The CDR3 has 13 amino acids.

This clone was found once. This chain uses TRBV11-2 with TRBJ2-1; D is perhaps TRBD2 (5 bases). The CDR3 totals 13 residues. The ends were cut back, 4 bases at V and 7 bases at J, with 11 bases in the middle. Germline lookup yields CDR1 SGHAT and CDR2 FQNNGV. CDR3 DNA sequence: TGTGCCAGCAGCTGGAGGTCTAGGAATGAGCAGTTCTTC. Translating gives CASSWRSRNEQFF.

CDR3 nucleotides: TGTGCCAGCAGCTTAGGTCGGACTAGCCTTCAAGAGACCCAGTACTTC. Translating it yields CASSLGRTSLQETQYF. The chain is built from TRBV11-2 and TRBJ2-5; TRBD2 matches 8 bases. V was clipped by 1 base and J by 2 bases; unmatched bases: 6. Germline assignment: CDR1 SGHAT and CDR2 FQNNGV. This CDR3 comprises 16 residues.